The next 25 T cell receptor beta chains were all read from a single sample in a study of blood T cell repertoires in COVID-19. Sequencing used immunoSEQ multiplex PCR; TCRdb keeps in-frame clones, though not all of them. The sample lists approximately 140,000 clones, about 76% occurring once. The specimen sequenced was peripheral blood. The receptors stem from a man aged 80 or over with acute or convalescent COVID-19.

This clone appeared a single time. CDR3 amino acids: CASSPAGGFVGELFF. As DNA, the CDR3 is TGTGCCAGCAGCCCGGCAGGGGGCTTCGTCGGGGAGCTGTTTTTT. The V and J genes are TRBV9 and TRBJ2-2; TRBD1 aligns across 8 bases. Germline-derived CDR1 and CDR2 are SGDLS and YYNGEE. Germline trimming cut 4 bases from V and 7 bases from J; bases unmatched to any gene: 9. The CDR3 length is 15 residues.

V is TRBV19 and J is TRBJ2-6, with D maybe TRBD2 (6 bases). V was cut by 3 bases and J by 0 bases, with 6 bases left in between. The CDR3 extends over 15 amino acids. CDR1 is LNHDA and CDR2 is SQIVND in the germline V gene (reference sequence). The CDR3 region is CASSIGGSGANVLTF. CDR3 DNA: TGTGCCAGTAGTATCGGGGGCTCTGGGGCCAACGTCCTGACTTTC.

This chain uses TRBV2 with TRBJ2-7, with a possible D match to TRBD2 (5 bases). This CDR3 spans 12 amino acids. The V end lost 5 bases, the J end lost 7 bases, and 12 bases lay between the germline ends. The germline V gene encodes CDR1 SNHLY and CDR2 FYNNEI. The CDR3 loop is CASSPGVGEQYF. For the CDR3, the DNA is TGTGCCAGCAGTCCCGGGGTGGGGGAGCAGTACTTC.

The chain joins TRBV10-3 to TRBJ1-6; D is uncertain. V was clipped by 4 bases and J by 5 bases, with 9 bases between them. Germline V gene data show CDR1 as ENHRY and CDR2 as SYGVKD. The CDR3 is made up of 14 amino acids. Written as DNA, the CDR3 is TGTGCCATCAGTGGAGGAGGGCATAATTCACCCCTCCACTTT. This encodes CAISGGGHNSPLHF.

The chain couples TRBV28 to TRBJ2-3; perhaps TRBD2 as D (5 bases). Trimming removed 8 bases at V and 9 bases at J, with 15 bases between. Germline values: CDR1 MDHEN, CDR2 SYDVKM. There are 12 residues in the CDR3. The CDR3 loop reads CASSVSTGTQYF. Here the CDR3 DNA reads TGTGCCAGCTCAGTTTCGACGGGGACGCAGTATTTT. Full variable domain (rest looked up from reference TRBV28 and TRBJ2-3): DVKVTQSSRYLVKRTGEKVFLECVQDMDHENMFWYRQDPGLGLRLIYFSYDVKMKEKGDIPEGYSVSREKKERFSLILESASTNQTSMYLCASSVSTGTQYFGPGTRLTVL.

This rearrangement joins TRBV28 to TRBJ1-5; D is possibly TRBD1 (5 bases). The CDR3 runs 16 residues. Per the germline V gene, CDR1 is MDHEN and CDR2 is SYDVKM. V was trimmed by 5 bases and J by 3 bases, leaving 17 bases between them. CDR3 in amino acids: CASSALTVAINQPQHF. The CDR3 DNA reads TGTGCCAGCAGTGCCCTGACAGTCGCTATCAATCAGCCCCAGCATTTT.

This clone was counted only a few times. This sequence joins TRBV5-1 and TRBJ1-6, with TRBD1 matching over 10 bases. From germline, CDR1 is SGHRS and CDR2 YFSETQ. This CDR3 has 16 amino acids. Unmatched junction bases numbered 5, after V lost 1 base and J lost 7 bases. The CDR3 sequence: CASSLTDRGPNSPLHF. DNA of the CDR3: TGCGCCAGCAGCTTGACCGACAGGGGGCCAAATTCACCCCTCCACTTT.

The chain has TRBV18 and TRBJ2-7; TRBD1 is a possible D gene (6 bases). CDR3 length equals 15 residues. Germline V gene lookup returns CDR1 KGHSH and CDR2 LQKENI. Trimming shortened V by 2 bases and J by 0 bases, and 11 bases separated the two germline ends. The CDR3 nucleotides read TGTGCCAGCTCACCAAAACAGGGACCCTCCTACGAGCAGTACTTC. Translating it yields CASSPKQGPSYEQYF.

This chain connects TRBV11-2 to TRBJ2-7; D unclear. Trimming shortened V by 5 bases and J by 6 bases, and 8 bases separated the two germline ends. The length of the CDR3 is 11 residues. Germline V gene lookup returns CDR1 SGHAT and CDR2 FQNNGV. CDR3 DNA sequence: TGTGCCAGCAGCCTCGGAGTCGAGCAGTACTTC. Translation: CASSLGVEQYF.

This sequence joins TRBV29-1 and TRBJ1-3, with 9 bases aligning to TRBD1. CDR3 length: 12 residues. CDR1 SQVTM and CDR2 ANQGSEA come from the germline V gene. The CDR3 DNA follows: TGCGGGACAGGGTCATCTGGAAACACCATATATTTT. Protein product: CGTGSSGNTIYF.

This chain links TRBV13 with TRBJ1-5; D perhaps matches TRBD1 (5 bases). From germline, CDR1 is PRHDT and CDR2 FYEKMQ (reference sequence). V was shortened by 3 bases and J by 6 bases, with 12 bases between the two germline ends. This CDR3 has 14 residues. The CDR3 here is CASSLGAGRQPQHF. The CDR3 DNA reads TGTGCCAGCAGCTTGGGTGCAGGGCGTCAGCCCCAGCATTTT. Complete variable domain (other parts from reference TRBV13 and TRBJ1-5): AAGVIQSPRHLIKEKRETATLKCYPIPRHDTVYWYQQGPGQDPQFLISFYEKMQSDKGSIPDRFSAQQFSDYHSELNMSSLELGDSALYFCASSLGAGRQPQHFGDGTRLSIL.

V and J are TRBV5-6 and TRBJ1-5; D remains unclear. Germline V CDR1 and CDR2: SGHDT, YYEEEE. Trimming stripped 3 bases from V and 3 bases from J, with 13 bases between. The CDR3 loop spans 15 amino acids. The CDR3 region is CASSYGGRNNQPQHF. CDR3 nucleotides: TGTGCCAGCAGCTACGGTGGGAGGAACAATCAGCCCCAGCATTTT.

The chain is built from TRBV5-8 and TRBJ2-2; 7 bases agree with TRBD1. V lost 4 bases, J lost 5 bases, and 14 bases stayed unmatched. The CDR3 is 17 residues long. The germline V gene has CDR1 SGHTS and CDR2 YDEGEE. The CDR3 spells CASSVTGTAFWTGELFF. The CDR3 region has the DNA TGTGCCAGCAGCGTCACCGGGACAGCCTTTTGGACCGGGGAGCTGTTTTTT.

The V gene is TRBV30, the J gene TRBJ1-5, with D possibly TRBD1 on 5 matching bases. Germline-derived CDR1 and CDR2 are GTSNPN and SVGIG (reference sequence). Trimming left V 1 base short and J 1 base short, with 11 bases between. The CDR3 contains 15 residues. CDR3 bases: TGTGCCTGGAGTGCGGGACTGTCCAGCAATCAGCCCCAGCATTTT. Its translation is CAWSAGLSSNQPQHF. Filled out from reference TRBV30 and TRBJ1-5, the complete variable domain reads SQTIHQWPATLVQPVGSPLSLECTVEGTSNPNLYWYRQAAGRGLQLLFYSVGIGQISSEVPQNLSASRPQDRQFILSSKKLLLSDSGFYLCAWSAGLSSNQPQHFGDGTRLSIL.

The V call is TRBV7-2, the J call TRBJ1-5; 7 nucleotides line up with TRBD1. Germline values: CDR1 SGHTA, CDR2 FQGNSA. The CDR3 length is 13 residues. The trim removed 5 bases at V and 6 bases at J, leaving 4 bases unmatched. CDR3 bases: TGTGCCAGCAGCACTTACAGGGGTCAGCCCCAGCATTTT. This codes for CASSTYRGQPQHF.

The chain employs TRBV2 and TRBJ1-5; a weak D match, TRBD1 (6 bases). V was cut by 8 bases and J by 6 bases, with 17 bases left in between. The CDR3 spans 14 residues. The germline gives CDR1 SNHLY, CDR2 FYNNEI. The CDR3 loop is CASEGGPSGQPQHF. The CDR3, as DNA: TGTGCCAGCGAAGGGGGACCCTCCGGTCAGCCCCAGCATTTT.

The genes are TRBV9 and TRBJ2-2; D unclear. The CDR3 length is 14 residues. V lost 0 bases and J lost 2, with 5 bases in between. CDR1 is SGDLS and CDR2 is YYNGEE in the germline V gene. This chain's CDR3 is CASSVAVNTGELFF. The CDR3 DNA reads TGTGCCAGCAGCGTAGCGGTCAACACCGGGGAGCTGTTTTTT.

The gene calls are TRBV2 and TRBJ1-6; D is perhaps TRBD1 (6 bases). This CDR3 region has 15 residues. Germline CDR1 SNHLY, CDR2 FYNNEI. Between the trimmed V and J ends, which lost 5 bases and 10 bases, there was a span of 18 bases. CDR3 in amino acids: CASSTREGGRSPLHF. In nucleotides, the CDR3 is TGTGCCAGCAGTACCCGGGAAGGGGGTCGGTCACCCCTCCACTTT.

J is TRBJ2-2 and V is TRBV18; possible D gene TRBD1, 7 bases. The CDR3 sequence is 14 residues long. Germline V gives CDR1 KGHSH, CDR2 LQKENI. The V and J ends lost 4 bases and 7 bases respectively, with 13 bases between them. CDR3 protein: CASSLGQDYGELFF. The CDR3, as DNA: TGTGCCAGCTCACTCGGACAGGACTACGGGGAGCTGTTTTTT.

This clone came up a few times. The chain couples TRBV7-3 to TRBJ2-2; 11 nucleotides line up with TRBD1. Germline CDR1 and CDR2: SGHTA and FQGTGA. This CDR3 region has 17 residues. The V segment lost 1 base and the J segment 6 bases; nucleotides outside the gene matches: 7. The CDR3 DNA sequence: TGTGCCAGCAGCTTAAACCCCGGACAGGGGGCCGCCGGGGAGCTGTTTTTT. Encoded protein: CASSLNPGQGAAGELFF.

The chain couples TRBV18 to TRBJ1-1, with D possibly TRBD1 on 6 matching bases. Trimming took off 6 bases at V and 4 bases at J, with 15 bases between the two ends. Germline V gene lookup returns CDR1 KGHSH and CDR2 LQKENI. This CDR3 has 14 residues. In DNA, the CDR3 is TGTGCCAGCTCTCGGGGGGCCGGGAGCACTGAAGCTTTCTTT. It is translated as CASSRGAGSTEAFF.

This clone was picked up a small number of times. The genes are TRBV28 and TRBJ2-2, with D possibly being TRBD1 (6 bases). The CDR3 sequence is 14 residues long. The V end was cut by 6 bases, the J end by 7 bases, with 15 bases between. Germline lookup yields CDR1 MDHEN and CDR2 SYDVKM. The CDR3 reads CASSAQGGGGELFF. The CDR3 nucleotides read TGTGCCAGCAGCGCACAGGGTGGTGGCGGGGAGCTGTTTTTT.

The V gene is TRBV9, the J gene TRBJ2-7, with 8 bases matching TRBD1. The ends lost 4 bases at V and 3 bases at J; junction bases unmatched: 6. The CDR3 runs 14 residues. Germline V gene sequence: CDR1 SGDLS, CDR2 YYNGEE. As DNA, the CDR3 is TGTGCCAGCAGCTACCGGGACAGGAGCTACGAGCAGTACTTC. Amino acid sequence: CASSYRDRSYEQYF.

In DNA, the CDR3 is TGTGCCAGCAGTTACTCGGTCACAGGGGATACTGAAGCTTTCTTT. It yields the protein CASSYSVTGDTEAFF. The V and J genes are TRBV6-5 and TRBJ1-1; 7 nucleotides line up with TRBD1. The germline V gene encodes CDR1 MNHEY and CDR2 SVGAGI. Germline trimming cut 0 bases from V and 5 bases from J; bases unmatched to any gene: 6. The CDR3 runs 15 residues.

This CDR3 is CASHDRGIYGYTF. Here the CDR3 DNA reads TGTGCCAGCCACGACAGGGGAATCTATGGCTACACCTTC. The chain joins TRBV11-2 to TRBJ1-2; 8 bases map to TRBD1. Germline V gene sequence: CDR1 SGHAT, CDR2 FQNNGV. The CDR3 covers 13 residues. Trimming removed 8 bases from V and 4 bases from J; junction bases left unmatched: 6.